These 29 T cell receptor beta chains came from one sample sequenced in a study of shared clonotypes between healthy human individuals. Produced via immunoSEQ multiplex PCR; TCRdb's table is partial and in-frame only. Of around 1,000,000 clones in the sample, about 80% were seen once. Input material: memory CD4+ T cells from PBMCs. The subset was: CD45RA-negative fraction. These receptors all come from a young man in good health. Some clones in this sample may be carry-over from other donors' samples.

The CDR3 DNA sequence: TGTGCCAGCAGTGAGTACTCCTACGAGCAGTACTTC. Translated, it gives CASSEYSYEQYF. The chain employs TRBV28 and TRBJ2-7; D call uncertain. The germline V gene has CDR1 MDHEN and CDR2 SYDVKM. The CDR3 totals 12 residues. V was pared by 5 bases and J by 0 bases, with 5 bases between.

The chain joins TRBV11-1 to TRBJ2-2, with D perhaps given as TRBD1 or TRBD2 (5 bases each). The CDR3 is 15 amino acids. Trimming removed 1 base from V and 5 bases from J, with 11 bases in between. Germline V lookup: CDR1 SGHAT, CDR2 FQDESV (reference sequence). In DNA form, the CDR3 reads TGTGCCAGCAGCTTAGTTGGGGGAGTGACCGGGGAGCTGTTTTTT. Its translation: CASSLVGGVTGELFF. Together with reference TRBV11-1 and TRBJ2-2, the CDR3 gives the full variable domain: EAEVAQSPRYKITEKSQAVAFWCDPISGHATLYWYRQILGQGPELLVQFQDESVVDDSQLPKDRFSAERLKGVDSTLKIQPAELGDSAMYLCASSLVGGVTGELFFGEGSRLTVL.

V is TRBV28 and J is TRBJ1-4, with D tentatively TRBD1 (6 bases). V dropped 7 bases and J dropped 8 bases, with 20 bases sitting between them. Per the germline V gene, CDR1 is MDHEN and CDR2 is SYDVKM. The CDR3 is 15 residues long. CDR3 DNA sequence: TGTGCCAGCACCGTCAGTATCGGTCAGGGGGAAAAACTGTTTTTT. This gives the protein CASTVSIGQGEKLFF. Complete variable domain (other parts from reference TRBV28 and TRBJ1-4): DVKVTQSSRYLVKRTGEKVFLECVQDMDHENMFWYRQDPGLGLRLIYFSYDVKMKEKGDIPEGYSVSREKKERFSLILESASTNQTSMYLCASTVSIGQGEKLFFGSGTQLSVL.

The genes are TRBV9 and TRBJ2-7; the D gene is possibly TRBD2 (5 bases). Trimming left V 0 bases short and J 2 bases short, with 12 bases between. The CDR3 has 15 amino acids. Germline lookup yields CDR1 SGDLS and CDR2 YYNGEE. The CDR3 DNA sequence: TGTGCCAGCAGCGTAGATGCGGGTCTGGCCTACGAGCAGTACTTC. Protein sequence: CASSVDAGLAYEQYF.

The chain couples TRBV7-8 to TRBJ2-2; D gene unclear. With 5 bases removed from V and 4 bases from J, the gap between germline ends came to 17 bases. The V gene's germline CDR1 is SGHVS and CDR2 FQNEAQ. The CDR3 covers 16 residues. The CDR3 sequence: CASSGLSSVATGELFF. Here the CDR3 DNA reads TGTGCCAGCAGCGGATTGTCCAGCGTTGCCACCGGGGAGCTGTTTTTT. Full variable domain (outside the CDR3, taken from reference TRBV7-8 and TRBJ2-2): GAGVSQSPRYKVAKRGQDVALRCDPISGHVSLFWYQQALGQGPEFLTYFQNEAQLDKSGLPSDRFFAERPEGSVSTLKIQRTQQEDSAVYLCASSGLSSVATGELFFGEGSRLTVL.

The genes are TRBV7-2 and TRBJ2-4; TRBD1 agrees at 8 bases. Unmatched junction bases numbered 8, after V lost 5 bases and J lost 5 bases. Germline loops: CDR1 SGHTA, CDR2 FQGNSA. The CDR3 totals 15 residues. CDR3 loop: CASSQRAGGQNIQYF. The CDR3 region has the DNA TGTGCCAGCAGCCAGAGGGCAGGGGGCCAAAACATTCAGTACTTC.

This clone was observed once. In the same sample, other DNA sequences code for this CDR3. CDR3 in amino acids: CASSLGDTEAFF. CDR3 bases: TGTGCCAGCAGTTTGGGAGACACTGAAGCTTTCTTT. The genes are TRBV28 and TRBJ1-1; unclear D gene. Trimming took 3 bases from V and 3 from J, leaving 5 bases between them. CDR1 and CDR2 from the germline V gene are MDHEN and SYDVKM. The CDR3 is 12 residues long. The full variable domain, with the rest looked up from reference TRBV28 and TRBJ1-1, is DVKVTQSSRYLVKRTGEKVFLECVQDMDHENMFWYRQDPGLGLRLIYFSYDVKMKEKGDIPEGYSVSREKKERFSLILESASTNQTSMYLCASSLGDTEAFFGQGTRLTVV.

The chain couples TRBV21-1 to TRBJ1-1; the tabulated D call, TRBD1, remains unverified against the DNA. TRBV21-1 is annotated as a pseudogene. The CDR3 is 17 amino acids. CDR3 bases: TGTGCCAGCAGCAAAAGACAGGGGTTATCTATGAACACTGAAGCTTTCTTT. It yields the protein CASSKRQGLSMNTEAFF.

The rearrangement uses TRBV5-1 and TRBJ1-2; D is possibly TRBD1 (5 bases). The length of the CDR3 is 16 residues. V lost 1 base and J 8 bases, leaving 21 bases between the germline ends. CDR1 and CDR2 from the germline V gene are SGHRS and YFSETQ. The DNA for the CDR3 is TGCGCCAGCAGCTTGATGGCAGGGCCTTTTGTAGGGGGCTACACCTTC. Protein sequence: CASSLMAGPFVGGYTF.

The chain joins TRBV6-5 to TRBJ1-1; D possibly corresponds to TRBD1 (6 bases). Germline V gene lookup returns CDR1 MNHEY and CDR2 SVGAGI. V lost 4 bases to trimming and J lost 0 bases, with 9 bases between them. The CDR3 covers 14 residues. This chain's CDR3 is CASSLQGLNTEAFF. DNA of the CDR3: TGTGCCAGCAGTTTACAGGGATTGAACACTGAAGCTTTCTTT.

This chain joins TRBV27 and TRBJ2-7, with TRBD1 as a possible D gene (6 bases). V was trimmed by 6 bases and J by 0 bases, leaving 12 bases between them. The germline V gene has CDR1 MNHEY and CDR2 SMNVEV (reference sequence). CDR3 length: 14 amino acids. The CDR3 spells CASSYRDSSYEQYF. In DNA, the CDR3 is TGTGCCAGCAGCTACAGGGATAGCTCCTACGAGCAGTACTTC.

The chain recombines TRBV28 with TRBJ2-7; D is perhaps TRBD1 (6 bases). From germline, CDR1 is MDHEN and CDR2 SYDVKM. This CDR3 is built from 12 residues. With 8 bases removed from V and 1 base from J, the gap between germline ends came to 9 bases. DNA for the CDR3: TGTGCCAGCGAACAGGGTTCCTACGAGCAGTACTTC. Translated, it gives CASEQGSYEQYF.

This clone was seen only a few times. The chain has TRBV6-5 and TRBJ1-1; 8 bases line up with TRBD1. CDR3 length equals 13 residues. Per the germline V gene, CDR1 is MNHEY and CDR2 is SVGAGI. The CDR3 nucleotides are TGTATATCAGGGGGCTCTTCGGTCACTGAAGCTTTCTTT. This translates into CISGGSSVTEAFF.

This clone appeared a few times. The same CDR3 is also encoded by other DNA sequences in this sample. The chain is built from TRBV28 and TRBJ2-7; unclear D gene. V was trimmed by 2 bases and J by 3 bases, leaving 2 bases between them. CDR1 is MDHEN, CDR2 SYDVKM, per germline. The length of the CDR3 is 11 residues. CDR3 nucleotides: TGTGCCAGCAGTTTAGGCTACGAGCAGTACTTC. Protein product: CASSLGYEQYF.

The genes are TRBV2 and TRBJ2-1; 12 bases are a match to TRBD2. CDR3 length: 16 amino acids. V trimming: 4 bases; J trimming: 4 bases; junction bases outside the gene matches: 5. Per germline, CDR1 SNHLY and CDR2 FYNNEI. CDR3 sequence: CASSGDLAGGYNEQFF. The CDR3 coding sequence is TGTGCCAGCAGTGGAGATCTAGCGGGAGGGTACAATGAGCAGTTCTTC.

As DNA, the CDR3 is TGCGCCAGCAGCTTGGGGGACAGGGATGCCGATACGCAGTATTTT. Encoded protein: CASSLGDRDADTQYF. The V call is TRBV5-1, the J call TRBJ2-3; 9 nucleotides align to TRBD1. This CDR3 is built from 15 residues. J gave up 6 bases and V 0 bases, and 5 bases lay outside the gene matches. Germline V gene data show CDR1 as SGHRS and CDR2 as YFSETQ.

The chain is built from TRBV6-5 and TRBJ1-2, with a tentative D call TRBD1 (5 bases). Germline V gene lookup returns CDR1 MNHEY and CDR2 SVGAGI. Trimming took 2 bases from V and 1 from J, leaving 11 bases between them. This CDR3 has 15 residues. DNA of the CDR3: TGTGCCAGCAGTTACGGGAGGGACCTTAACTATGGCTACACCTTC. Its translation: CASSYGRDLNYGYTF.

V usage is TRBV6-1 and J usage is TRBJ2-2; tentatively, D is TRBD1 (6 bases). V was cut by 7 bases and J by 2 bases, with 14 bases left in between. The germline gives CDR1 MNHNS, CDR2 SASEGT. The CDR3 length is 15 residues. As DNA, the CDR3 is TGTGCCAGCATTCCCAACAGGGTAAACACCGGGGAGCTGTTTTTT. This gives the protein CASIPNRVNTGELFF.

CDR3 sequence: CAWSVSGRPGNTIYF. The CDR3 region has the DNA TGTGCCTGGAGTGTATCGGGCCGCCCCGGAAACACCATATATTTT. The V gene is TRBV30, the J gene TRBJ1-3; D call uncertain. The CDR3 sequence is 15 residues long. Trimming removed 0 bases at V and 4 bases at J, with 13 bases between. Germline CDR1 GTSNPN, CDR2 SVGIG (reference sequence).

The chain couples TRBV10-3 to TRBJ1-1, with D unresolved. The CDR3 runs to 13 residues. Per the germline V gene, CDR1 is ENHRY and CDR2 is SYGVKD. Between the trimmed V and J ends, which lost 4 bases and 1 base, there was a span of 7 bases. The CDR3 sequence: CAISVLTNTEAFF. Here the CDR3 DNA reads TGTGCCATCAGTGTTCTAACGAACACTGAAGCTTTCTTT.

The V gene is TRBV5-1, the J gene TRBJ1-3; a weak D match, TRBD1 (5 bases). The CDR3 sequence is 16 residues long. Trimming removed 2 bases from V and 0 bases from J, with 12 bases in between. Germline CDR1 and CDR2: SGHRS and YFSETQ. The CDR3 DNA reads as TGCGCCAGCAGCTTAACCGGAACAGGCTCTGGAAACACCATATATTTT. Residues: CASSLTGTGSGNTIYF.

The V and J genes are TRBV7-6 and TRBJ2-7; possible D gene TRBD2, 5 bases. In germline, CDR1 is SGHVS, CDR2 FNYEAQ. The V end was cut by 5 bases, the J end by 4 bases, with 18 bases between. The CDR3 contains 15 residues. CDR3 sequence reads: CASSPNVNEGYEQYF. The CDR3 DNA is TGTGCCAGCAGCCCCAACGTAAATGAGGGTTACGAGCAGTACTTC.

The chain joins TRBV15 to TRBJ1-2; unclear D gene. CDR1 and CDR2 (germline): LNHNV, YYDKDF (reference sequence). This CDR3 has 15 residues. V shed 4 bases and J shed 3 bases, with 15 bases lying between them. The CDR3 DNA follows: TGTGCCACCAGCATCACCGCCCGGGGTGACTATGGCTACACCTTC. Its translation: CATSITARGDYGYTF. The full variable domain, its missing parts supplied by reference TRBV15 and TRBJ1-2, is DAMVIQNPRYQVTQFGKPVTLSCSQTLNHNVMYWYQQKSSQAPKLLFHYYDKDFNNEADTPDNFQSRRPNTSFCFLDIRSPGLGDTAMYLCATSITARGDYGYTFGSGTRLTVV.

This clone has a single count. V gene TRBV27 combines with J gene TRBJ2-7, with D perhaps given as TRBD1 or TRBD2 (5 bases each). From germline, CDR1 is MNHEY and CDR2 SMNVEV (reference sequence). Trimming cost V 6 bases and J 1 base, with 10 bases left between them. The CDR3 sequence is 13 residues long. The DNA for the CDR3 is TGTGCCAGCAGCCGGGGCGGATCCTACGAGCAGTACTTC. Encoded protein: CASSRGGSYEQYF.

Written as DNA, the CDR3 is TGCGCCAGCAGGTCTAGCGGGACCAACAATGAGCAGTTCTTC. Protein sequence: CASRSSGTNNEQFF. V usage is TRBV10-1 and J usage is TRBJ2-1; 9 bases fit TRBD2. This CDR3 spans 14 amino acids. Germline V CDR1 and CDR2: WNHNN, SYGVQD (reference sequence). The ends lost 6 bases at V and 5 bases at J; junction bases unmatched: 5.

The V gene is TRBV15, the J gene TRBJ1-2; TRBD1 might be the D (5 bases). Trimming shortened V by 2 bases and J by 2 bases, and 21 bases separated the two germline ends. Germline V gene lookup returns CDR1 LNHNV and CDR2 YYDKDF (reference sequence). This CDR3 region has 18 residues. In DNA, the CDR3 is TGTGCCACCAGCAGATTTGCTCTGGCAGGTCGGGGGAACTATGGCTACACCTTC. This gives the protein CATSRFALAGRGNYGYTF.

This chain uses TRBV27 with TRBJ2-7; perhaps TRBD2 as D (5 bases). Trimming removed 6 bases from V and 7 bases from J, with 22 bases in between. Looked up from germline, CDR1 is MNHEY and CDR2 is SMNVEV (reference sequence). The CDR3 spans 15 residues. DNA for the CDR3: TGTGCCAGCAGGCCGGCCAACGTCTTAGGGAGAGAGCAGTACTTC. It translates to CASRPANVLGREQYF.

J is TRBJ2-1 and V is TRBV29-1; D is tentatively TRBD1 or TRBD2 (6 bases each). The germline CDR1 and CDR2 sequences are SQVTM and ANQGSEA. V lost 0 bases, J lost 6 bases, and 12 bases lay in between. This CDR3 is built from 14 residues. CDR3: CSVEDPRGRNEQFF. The DNA for the CDR3 is TGCAGCGTTGAAGACCCTCGGGGGCGCAATGAGCAGTTCTTC.

J is TRBJ2-7 and V is TRBV15; 11 bases align to TRBD1. The CDR3 has 14 residues. The V segment lost 5 bases and the J segment 3 bases; nucleotides outside the gene matches: 3. The germline CDR1 and CDR2 sequences are LNHNV and YYDKDF (reference sequence). The CDR3 region is CATSAGQGDYEQYF. DNA of the CDR3: TGTGCCACCAGCGCGGGACAGGGGGACTACGAGCAGTACTTC.